This T cell receptor beta chain was profiled in a study of blood T cell repertoires in COVID-19 (dated by TCRdb to 2018 to 2020). Turning to the overall study: Samples covering the acute and convalescent phases of COVID-19 were provided by collaborators in the United States, Italy and Spain. The material from the prospective study consisted of cDNA or gDNA derived from T cells, B-cell-depleted T cells, or PBMCs. Deeply sampled blood TCRbeta repertoires from subjects exposed to, actively infected with, or recovered from COVID-19 were included in the dataset. The repertoires were released in a freely available public database intended as a resource for research on the immune response to SARS-CoV-2. The samples were drawn from the first 160 participants of the ongoing ImmuneRACE study and from some 1,300 subjects provided by 6 global collaborators. Nearly every sample came with metadata listing a de-identified subject ID, COVID-19 status, age in years and sex. Where HLA class I and class II types were available, the types were taken from metadata supplied by the sample provider, not from assay-based typing. The paper as a whole reports these results and caveats: The amount of clinical and demographic metadata varied by source and participant and was provided uncurated.

TCRbeta CDR3 regions were amplified from genomic DNA by means of the immunoSEQ Assay, a bias-controlled multiplex PCR. The authors' pipeline ran thus. The number of nucleated cells in each sample was estimated from the amplification of reference gene primers within the assay. Sequence reads were collapsed and filtered to measure the absolute abundance of every unique TCRbeta CDR3 rearrangement. For each sample, productive Simpson clonality was calculated as the square root of Simpson's diversity index over productive rearrangements. In its TCRdb copy, this immuneACCESS table keeps in-frame sequences only and misses some clones. Where compared with another copy, unresolved V genes explain less than half of these, and the others have no known cause. V and J calls plus clone size are reproduced from that table; the DNA served to infer D and trimming. For this sample the table gives around 100,000 clones, of which approximately 84% were detected only once. In total, the top ten clones hold less than 2.5% of the sample.

The CDR3 measures 18 amino acids from cysteine to phenylalanine. Only the CDR3 DNA stays, 54 bases, in frame from base 1. From the germline V gene (reference sequence), CDR1 is LNHNV and CDR2 is YYDKDF. Unmatched junction bases come to 13, with V trimmed by 1 base and J by 5 bases. Whole blood was collected in K2EDTA tubes by collaborating institutions according to the institutions' own protocols. Collaborator samples were shipped for TCRbeta analysis as frozen whole blood, isolated PBMCs, or DNA extracted from either sample type. About this clone itself: Its antigen is unknown. No per-base quality is available; no much larger clone lies one base away.

The sequence links TRBV15 to TRBJ1-4; 7 central nucleotides agree with TRBD1. This TCR was recovered from a human donor in a cohort sampled during active COVID-19. The sample taken for sequencing was peripheral blood. In nucleotides, the sequence is TGTGCCACCAGCAGAGTTACTACAGCCGGGACAGTCAATGAAAAACTGTTTTTT. Its coded protein is CATSRVTTAGTVNEKLFF.